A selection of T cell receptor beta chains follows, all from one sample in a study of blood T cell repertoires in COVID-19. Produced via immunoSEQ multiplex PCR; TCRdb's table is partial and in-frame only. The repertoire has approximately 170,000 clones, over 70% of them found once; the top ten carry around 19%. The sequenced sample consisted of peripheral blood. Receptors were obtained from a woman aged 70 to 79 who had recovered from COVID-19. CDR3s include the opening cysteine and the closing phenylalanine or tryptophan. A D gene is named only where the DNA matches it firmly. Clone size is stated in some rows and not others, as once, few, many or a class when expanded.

CASSMGSGGTDTQYF	TGTGCCAGTAGTATGGGTAGCGGGGGGACAGATACGCAGTATTTT	TRBJ2-3	TRBV19	TRBD2	NA
CASSLDRGGGATDTQYF	TGTGCCAGCAGCTTAGATCGGGGCGGGGGGGCCACAGATACGCAGTATTTT	TRBJ2-3	TRBV11-2	TRBD2	NA
CASSQDSQGGTDTQYF	TGCGCCAGCAGCCAAGATTCCCAGGGGGGCACAGATACGCAGTATTTT	TRBJ2-3	TRBV4-1	TRBD1	NA
CATSRARGRALGTDTQYF	TGTGCCACCAGCAGAGCCCGCGGGAGGGCCCTCGGCACAGATACGCAGTATTTT	TRBJ2-3	TRBV15	TRBD2	once
CASSRPGTSGNTIYF	TGTGCCAGCAGTCGTCCCGGGACATCTGGAAACACCATATATTTT	TRBJ1-3	TRBV6-1	NA	NA
CASSLLTDRYEQYF	TGTGCCAGCAGCTTGCTTACAGACCGCTACGAGCAGTACTTC	TRBJ2-7	TRBV5-8	NA	many
CASSTSRVEQFF	TGTGCCAGTAGTACGTCCAGGGTAGAGCAGTTCTTC	TRBJ2-1	TRBV19	NA	NA
CASGLVGRAGQFF	TGTGCTAGTGGTTTGGTGGGGAGGGCGGGGCAGTTCTTC	TRBJ2-1	TRBV12-5	TRBD2	once
CASSHQFGGGGADTQYF	TGTGCCAGCAGCCACCAGTTTGGCGGGGGCGGAGCAGATACGCAGTATTTT	TRBJ2-3	TRBV14	NA	NA
CASSLLSGANVLTF	TGTGCCAGCAGCTTGCTTTCCGGGGCCAACGTCCTGACTTTC	TRBJ2-6	TRBV5-4	NA	NA
CSVGEREGEQYF	TGCAGCGTTGGGGAGCGGGAGGGAGAGCAGTACTTC	TRBJ2-7	TRBV29-1	TRBD2	NA
CASRYRGFLNTEAFF	TGTGCCAGCAGGTACAGGGGATTCCTGAACACTGAAGCTTTCTTT	TRBJ1-1	TRBV28	TRBD1	NA
CASSLAGGGGALDTQYF	TGCGCCAGCAGCTTGGCCGGTGGCGGGGGGGCTCTGGATACGCAGTATTTT	TRBJ2-3	TRBV5-1	TRBD2	NA
CASSLVGLAGTETQYF	TGTGCCAGCAGCTTAGTTGGCCTAGCGGGTACAGAGACCCAGTACTTC	TRBJ2-5	TRBV7-2	TRBD2	NA
CASSPPGQPKETQYF	TGTGCCAGCTCACCACCGGGGCAGCCCAAAGAGACCCAGTACTTC	TRBJ2-5	TRBV18	NA	NA
CASSVAPGNYGYTF	TGTGCCAGCAGCGTAGCGCCAGGGAACTATGGCTACACCTTC	TRBJ1-2	TRBV9	NA	NA
CASSLGPGTQYF	TGTGCCAGCAGTTTAGGGCCGGGGACCCAGTACTTC	TRBJ2-5	TRBV12-3/TRBV12-4	NA	NA
CASSEGAGGYQETQYF	TGTGCCAGCAGCGAAGGGGCTGGGGGGTACCAAGAGACCCAGTACTTC	TRBJ2-5	TRBV4-2	NA	NA
CASKDSSGANVLTF	TGCGCCAGCAAAGACAGCTCTGGGGCCAACGTCCTGACTTTC	TRBJ2-6	TRBV5-1	NA	once
CASSYSSRQGGTEAFF	TGTGCCAGCAGTTACTCGAGCCGACAGGGGGGCACTGAAGCTTTCTTT	TRBJ1-1	TRBV6-5	TRBD1	NA
CASSRPAGSYEQYF	TGTGCCAGCTCCCGCCCGGCGGGCAGTTACGAGCAGTACTTC	TRBJ2-7	TRBV18	NA	NA
CASSFPTVNTEAFF	TGTGCCAGCAGTTTCCCCACGGTGAACACTGAAGCTTTCTTT	TRBJ1-1	TRBV6-5	NA	NA
CASSQGVIGGEQFF	TGCGCCAGCAGCCAAGGGGTAATAGGGGGTGAGCAGTTCTTC	TRBJ2-1	TRBV4-3	NA	NA
CASSLVGGGTGELFF	TGTGCCAGCAGCTTAGTTGGGGGCGGCACCGGGGAGCTGTTTTTT	TRBJ2-2	TRBV7-6	NA	NA
CASSGRSNYGYTF	TGTGCCAGCTCAGGTCGGTCTAACTATGGCTACACCTTC	TRBJ1-2	TRBV18	NA	few
CATSPGQGTRMAFF	TGTGCCACCAGCCCGGGGCAGGGGACCCGAATGGCTTTCTTT	TRBJ1-1	TRBV15	NA	few
CASSLSGGWWTQYF	TGTGCCAGCAGTTTAAGCGGAGGATGGTGGACCCAGTACTTC	TRBJ2-5	TRBV28	NA	NA
CASSWGPDSRNGYTF	TGTGCCAGCAGCTGGGGCCCCGACAGCCGAAATGGCTACACCTTC	TRBJ1-2	TRBV4-2	NA	few
CASSFVGGNTEAFF	TGTGCCAGCAGTTTCGTGGGGGGGAACACTGAAGCTTTCTTT	TRBJ1-1	TRBV6-2/TRBV6-3	NA	NA
CASSPQGGGHVVPYF	TGCGCCAGCAGCCCTCAAGGGGGGGGACACGTTGTTCCGTACTTC	TRBJ2-5	TRBV4-1	NA	NA
CASSPGGVGQPQHF	TGTGCCAGCTCACCGGGGGGGGTTGGTCAGCCCCAGCATTTT	TRBJ1-5	TRBV18	NA	NA
CASSLPGTGGPNYGYTF	TGTGCCAGCAGTTTACCAGGGACAGGGGGCCCTAACTATGGCTACACCTTC	TRBJ1-2	TRBV28	TRBD1	NA
CASSIIGTGASGNTIYF	TGTGCCAGTAGTATTATTGGGACAGGCGCCTCTGGAAACACCATATATTTT	TRBJ1-3	TRBV19	TRBD1	NA
CASSQAGFGGRNTIYF	TGCGCCAGCAGCCAAGCAGGGTTCGGGGGGCGAAACACCATATATTTT	TRBJ1-3	TRBV4-1	NA	NA
CASSLGGDRVGGLFF	TGTGCCAGCAGCTTGGGGGGCGACCGGGTCGGGGGGCTGTTTTTT	TRBJ2-2	TRBV5-4	NA	NA
CASSTQGARGEKLFF	TGTGCCAGTAGTACCCAGGGGGCGCGGGGCGAAAAACTGTTTTTT	TRBJ1-4	TRBV19	TRBD1	NA
CASGRDRANSPLHF	TGCGCCAGCGGGCGGGACAGGGCAAATTCACCCCTCCACTTT	TRBJ1-6	TRBV5-1	TRBD1	NA
CAISGAGGGQPQHF	TGTGCCATCAGTGGGGCAGGGGGCGGTCAGCCCCAGCATTTT	TRBJ1-5	TRBV10-3	TRBD1	NA